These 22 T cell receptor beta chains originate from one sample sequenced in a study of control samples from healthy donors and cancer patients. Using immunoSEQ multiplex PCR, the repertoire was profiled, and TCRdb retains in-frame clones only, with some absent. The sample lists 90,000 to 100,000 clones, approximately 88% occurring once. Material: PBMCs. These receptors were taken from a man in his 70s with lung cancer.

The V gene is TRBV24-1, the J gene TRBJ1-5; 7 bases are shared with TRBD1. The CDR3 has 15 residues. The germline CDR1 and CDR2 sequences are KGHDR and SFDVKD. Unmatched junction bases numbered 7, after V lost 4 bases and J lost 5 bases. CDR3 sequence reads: CATSEADRVDQPQHF. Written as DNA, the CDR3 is TGTGCCACCAGTGAAGCTGACAGGGTCGATCAGCCCCAGCATTTT.

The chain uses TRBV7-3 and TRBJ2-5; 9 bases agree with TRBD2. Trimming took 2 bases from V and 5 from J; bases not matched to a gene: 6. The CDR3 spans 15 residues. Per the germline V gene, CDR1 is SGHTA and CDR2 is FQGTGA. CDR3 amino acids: CASSLGPAGGETQYF. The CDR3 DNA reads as TGTGCCAGCAGCTTAGGCCCGGCGGGGGGGGAGACCCAGTACTTC.

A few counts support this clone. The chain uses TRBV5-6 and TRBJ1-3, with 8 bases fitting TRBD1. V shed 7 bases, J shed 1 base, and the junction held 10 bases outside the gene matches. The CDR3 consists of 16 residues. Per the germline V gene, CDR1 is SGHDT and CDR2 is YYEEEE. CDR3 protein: CASGHYQGASGNTIYF. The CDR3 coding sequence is TGTGCCAGCGGACACTATCAGGGGGCTTCTGGAAACACCATATATTTT.

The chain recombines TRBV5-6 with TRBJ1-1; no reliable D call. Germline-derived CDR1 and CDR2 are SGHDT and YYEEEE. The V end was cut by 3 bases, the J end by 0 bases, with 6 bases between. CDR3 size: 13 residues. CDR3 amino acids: CASSSEMNTEAFF. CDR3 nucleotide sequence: TGTGCCAGCAGCTCAGAAATGAACACTGAAGCTTTCTTT.

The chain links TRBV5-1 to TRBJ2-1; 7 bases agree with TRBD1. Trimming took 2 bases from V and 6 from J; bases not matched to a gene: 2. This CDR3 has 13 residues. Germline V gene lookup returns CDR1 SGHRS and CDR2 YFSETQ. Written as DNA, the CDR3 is TGCGCCAGCAGCTTTGCAGGGGGCAATGAGCAGTTCTTC. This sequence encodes CASSFAGGNEQFF.

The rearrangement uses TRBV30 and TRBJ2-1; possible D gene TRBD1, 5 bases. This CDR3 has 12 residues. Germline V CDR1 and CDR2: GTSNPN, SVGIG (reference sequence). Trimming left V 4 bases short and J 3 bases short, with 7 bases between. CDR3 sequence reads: CAWKDSYNEQFF. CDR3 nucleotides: TGTGCCTGGAAAGACAGCTACAATGAGCAGTTCTTC.

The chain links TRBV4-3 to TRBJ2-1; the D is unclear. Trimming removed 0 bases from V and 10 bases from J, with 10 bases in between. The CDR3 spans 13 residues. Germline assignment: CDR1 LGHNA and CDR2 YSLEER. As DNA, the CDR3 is TGCGCCAGCAGCCAAGATACGTCAGCGGAGCAGTTCTTC. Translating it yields CASSQDTSAEQFF.

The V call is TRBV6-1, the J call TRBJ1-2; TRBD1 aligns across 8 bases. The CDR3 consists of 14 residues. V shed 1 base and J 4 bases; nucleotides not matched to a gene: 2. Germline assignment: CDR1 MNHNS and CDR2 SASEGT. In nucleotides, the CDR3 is TGTGCCAGCAGTGAAGGTGGGACAGGCTATGGCTACACCTTC. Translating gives CASSEGGTGYGYTF.

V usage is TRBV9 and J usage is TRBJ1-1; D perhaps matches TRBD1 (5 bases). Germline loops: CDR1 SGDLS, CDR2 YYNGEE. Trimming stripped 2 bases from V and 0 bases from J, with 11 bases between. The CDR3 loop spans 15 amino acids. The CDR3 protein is CASSVYDSMNTEAFF. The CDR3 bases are TGTGCCAGCAGCGTGTACGACAGCATGAACACTGAAGCTTTCTTT.

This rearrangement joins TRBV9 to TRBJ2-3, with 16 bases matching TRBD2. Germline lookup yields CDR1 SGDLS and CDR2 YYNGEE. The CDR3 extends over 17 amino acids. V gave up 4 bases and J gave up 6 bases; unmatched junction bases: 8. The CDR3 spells CASSPGTSGGVIDTQYF. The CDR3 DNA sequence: TGTGCCAGCAGCCCTGGGACTAGCGGGGGGGTTATTGATACGCAGTATTTT.

This CDR3 reads CASSPDRSPEPQHF. The DNA of the CDR3 is TGTGCCAGCAGCCCGGACAGGTCGCCGGAGCCCCAGCATTTT. The genes are TRBV28 and TRBJ1-5; 7 bases map to TRBD1. Trimming at V came to 6 bases and at J to 8 bases, leaving 10 bases not matched to a gene. Germline lookup yields CDR1 MDHEN and CDR2 SYDVKM. The CDR3 loop spans 14 amino acids.

CDR3 bases: TGTGCCTGGACTAGAGGGGGTAACACTGAAGCTTTCTTT. Amino acid sequence: CAWTRGGNTEAFF. This sequence joins TRBV30 and TRBJ1-1, with a tentative D call TRBD1 (6 bases). CDR1 and CDR2 (germline): GTSNPN, SVGIG (reference sequence). CDR3 length: 13 residues. Trimming removed 4 bases from V and 2 bases from J, with 11 bases in between.

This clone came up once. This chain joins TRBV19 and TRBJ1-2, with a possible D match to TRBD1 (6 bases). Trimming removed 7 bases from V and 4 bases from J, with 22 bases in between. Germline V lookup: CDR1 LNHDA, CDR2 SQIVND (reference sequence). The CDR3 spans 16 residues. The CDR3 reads CASTRRQGRAFYGYTF. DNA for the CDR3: TGTGCCAGTACGCGGCGCCAGGGGAGAGCTTTCTATGGCTACACCTTC.

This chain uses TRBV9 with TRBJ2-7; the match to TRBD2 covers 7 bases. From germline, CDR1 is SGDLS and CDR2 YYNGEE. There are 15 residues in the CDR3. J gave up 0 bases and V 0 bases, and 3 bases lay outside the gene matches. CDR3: CASSVEWTSSYEQYF. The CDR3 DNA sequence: TGTGCCAGCAGCGTAGAGTGGACTAGCTCCTACGAGCAGTACTTC.

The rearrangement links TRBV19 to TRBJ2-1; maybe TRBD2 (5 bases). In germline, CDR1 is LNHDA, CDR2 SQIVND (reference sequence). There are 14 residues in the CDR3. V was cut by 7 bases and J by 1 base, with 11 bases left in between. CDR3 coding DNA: TGTGCCAGTAACGGCCGGGGATCCTACAATGAGCAGTTCTTC. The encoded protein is CASNGRGSYNEQFF. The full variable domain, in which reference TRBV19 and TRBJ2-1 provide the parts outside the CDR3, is DGGITQSPKYLFRKEGQNVTLSCEQNLNHDAMYWYRQDPGQGLRLIYYSQIVNDFQKGDIAEGYSVSREKKESFPLTVTSAQKNPTAFYLCASNGRGSYNEQFFGPGTRLTVL.

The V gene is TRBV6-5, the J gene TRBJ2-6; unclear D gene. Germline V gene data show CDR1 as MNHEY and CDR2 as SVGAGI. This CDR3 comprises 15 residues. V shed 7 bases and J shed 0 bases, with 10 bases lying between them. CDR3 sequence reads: CASTPLISGANVLTF. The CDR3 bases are TGTGCCAGCACCCCACTGATCTCTGGGGCCAACGTCCTGACTTTC.

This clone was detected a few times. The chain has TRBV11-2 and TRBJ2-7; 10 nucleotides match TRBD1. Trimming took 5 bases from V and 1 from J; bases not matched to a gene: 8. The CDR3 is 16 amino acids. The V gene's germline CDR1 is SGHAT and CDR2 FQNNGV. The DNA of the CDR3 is TGTGCCAGCAGCCCGTGGGGACAGGGGTCGTCCTACGAGCAGTACTTC. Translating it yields CASSPWGQGSSYEQYF.

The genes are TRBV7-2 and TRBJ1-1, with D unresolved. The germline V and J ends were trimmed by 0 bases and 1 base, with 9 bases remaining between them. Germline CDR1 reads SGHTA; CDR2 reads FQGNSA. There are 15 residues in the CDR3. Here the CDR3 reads CASSLAWLGNTEAFF. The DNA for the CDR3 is TGTGCCAGCAGCTTAGCCTGGCTGGGGAACACTGAAGCTTTCTTT.

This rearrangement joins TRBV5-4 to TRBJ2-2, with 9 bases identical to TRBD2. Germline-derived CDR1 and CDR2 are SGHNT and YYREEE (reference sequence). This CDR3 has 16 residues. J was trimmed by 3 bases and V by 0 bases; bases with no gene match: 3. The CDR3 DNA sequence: TGTGCCAGCAGCTTGGGCCAGCGGGAGGACACCGGGGAGCTGTTTTTT. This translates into CASSLGQREDTGELFF.

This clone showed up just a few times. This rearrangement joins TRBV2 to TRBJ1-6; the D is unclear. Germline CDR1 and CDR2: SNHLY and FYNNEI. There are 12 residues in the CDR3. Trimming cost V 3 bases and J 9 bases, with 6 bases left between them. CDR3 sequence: CASSDPGSPLHF. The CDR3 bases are TGTGCCAGCAGTGACCCTGGTTCACCCCTCCACTTT. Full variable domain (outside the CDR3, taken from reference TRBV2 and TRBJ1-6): EPEVTQTPSHQVTQMGQEVILRCVPISNHLYFYWYRQILGQKVEFLVSFYNNEISEKSEIFDDQFSVERPDGSNFTLKIRSTKLEDSAMYFCASSDPGSPLHFGNGTRLTVT.

The CDR3 coding sequence is TGTGCCACCAGTGCCCTTAGCGGGGGAAGAACCGGGGAGCTGTTTTTT. This gives the protein CATSALSGGRTGELFF. This chain joins TRBV24-1 and TRBJ2-2; TRBD2 aligns across 9 bases. This CDR3 is built from 16 residues. V trimming: 5 bases; J trimming: 5 bases; junction bases outside the gene matches: 8. CDR1 and CDR2 from the germline V gene are KGHDR and SFDVKD.

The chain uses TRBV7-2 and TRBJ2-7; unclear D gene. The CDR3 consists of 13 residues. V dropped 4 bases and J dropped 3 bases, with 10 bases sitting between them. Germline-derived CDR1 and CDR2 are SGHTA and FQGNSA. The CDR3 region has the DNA TGTGCCAGCAGCTCAAGCCCCAGCTACGAGCAGTACTTC. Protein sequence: CASSSSPSYEQYF.